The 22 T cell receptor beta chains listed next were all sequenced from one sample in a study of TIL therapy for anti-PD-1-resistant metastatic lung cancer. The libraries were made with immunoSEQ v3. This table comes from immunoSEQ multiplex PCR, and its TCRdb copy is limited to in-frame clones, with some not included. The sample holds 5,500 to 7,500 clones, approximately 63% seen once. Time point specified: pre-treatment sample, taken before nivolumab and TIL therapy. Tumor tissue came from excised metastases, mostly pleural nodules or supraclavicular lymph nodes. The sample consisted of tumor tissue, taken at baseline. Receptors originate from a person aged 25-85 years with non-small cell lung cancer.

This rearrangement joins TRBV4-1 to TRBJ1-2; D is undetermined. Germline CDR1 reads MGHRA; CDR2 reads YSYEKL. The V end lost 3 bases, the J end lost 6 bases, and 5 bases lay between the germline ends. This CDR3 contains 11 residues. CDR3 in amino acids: CASSQSDGYTF. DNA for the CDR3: TGCGCCAGCAGCCAGTCAGATGGCTACACCTTC.

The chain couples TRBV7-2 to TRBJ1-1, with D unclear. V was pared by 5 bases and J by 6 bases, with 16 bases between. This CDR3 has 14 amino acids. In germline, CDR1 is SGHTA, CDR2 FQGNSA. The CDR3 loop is CASSPRTREAEAFF. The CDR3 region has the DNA TGTGCCAGCAGCCCCCGGACGAGGGAGGCTGAAGCTTTCTTT.

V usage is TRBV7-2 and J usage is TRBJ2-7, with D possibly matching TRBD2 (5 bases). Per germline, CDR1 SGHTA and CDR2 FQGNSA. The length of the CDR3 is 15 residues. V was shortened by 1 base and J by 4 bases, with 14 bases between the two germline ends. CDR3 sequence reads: CASSLGLRVGYEQYF. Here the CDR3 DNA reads TGTGCCAGCAGCTTAGGGTTGAGGGTTGGGTACGAGCAGTACTTC.

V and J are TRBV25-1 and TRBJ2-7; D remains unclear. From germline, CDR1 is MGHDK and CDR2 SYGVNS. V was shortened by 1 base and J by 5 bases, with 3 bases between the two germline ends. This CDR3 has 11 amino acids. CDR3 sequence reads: CASSEFHEQYF. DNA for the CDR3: TGTGCCAGCAGTGAATTCCACGAGCAGTACTTC.

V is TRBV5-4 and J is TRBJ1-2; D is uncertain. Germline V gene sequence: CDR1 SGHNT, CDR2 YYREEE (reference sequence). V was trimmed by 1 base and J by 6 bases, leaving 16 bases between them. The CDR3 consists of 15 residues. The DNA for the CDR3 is TGTGCCAGCAGCTTGTCCGGGCCCCCACGGGATGGCTACACCTTC. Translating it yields CASSLSGPPRDGYTF.

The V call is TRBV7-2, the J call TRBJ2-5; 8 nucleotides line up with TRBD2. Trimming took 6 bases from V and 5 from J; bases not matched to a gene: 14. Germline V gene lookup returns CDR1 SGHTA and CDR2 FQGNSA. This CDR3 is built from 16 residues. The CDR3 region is CASSVTGTRIGETQYF. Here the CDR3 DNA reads TGTGCCAGCAGTGTCACCGGGACTAGAATCGGCGAGACCCAGTACTTC. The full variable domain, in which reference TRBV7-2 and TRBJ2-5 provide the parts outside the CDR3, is GAGVSQSPSNKVTEKGKDVELRCDPISGHTALYWYRQSLGQGLEFLIYFQGNSAPDKSGLPSDRFSAERTGGSVSTLTIQRTQQEDSAVYLCASSVTGTRIGETQYFGPGTRLLVL.

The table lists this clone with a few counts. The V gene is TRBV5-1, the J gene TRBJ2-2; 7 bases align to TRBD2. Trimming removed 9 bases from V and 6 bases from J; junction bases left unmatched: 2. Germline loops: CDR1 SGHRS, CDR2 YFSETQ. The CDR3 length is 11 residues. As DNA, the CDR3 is TGCGCCACCGGGGGGTCCGGGGAGCTGTTTTTT. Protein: CATGGSGELFF.

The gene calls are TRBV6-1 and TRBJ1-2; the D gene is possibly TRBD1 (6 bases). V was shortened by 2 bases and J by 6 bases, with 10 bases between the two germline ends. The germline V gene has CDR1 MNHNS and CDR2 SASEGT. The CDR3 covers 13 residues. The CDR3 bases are TGTGCCAGCAGTGAACAGGGGCTCGATGGCTACACCTTC. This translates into CASSEQGLDGYTF.

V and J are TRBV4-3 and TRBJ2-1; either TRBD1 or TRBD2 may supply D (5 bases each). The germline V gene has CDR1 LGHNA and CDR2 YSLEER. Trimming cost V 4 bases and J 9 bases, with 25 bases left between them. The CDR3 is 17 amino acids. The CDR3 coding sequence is TGCGCCAGCAGCCCTCAATGGTTTCGGGCAGGGAGAGGTGAGCAGTTCTTC. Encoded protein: CASSPQWFRAGRGEQFF.

CDR3: CASSLQLGRITDTQYF. The CDR3 coding sequence is TGTGCCAGCAGCCTTCAGTTGGGGCGAATCACAGATACGCAGTATTTT. The chain uses TRBV5-4 and TRBJ2-3, with a tentative D call TRBD1 (5 bases). The CDR3 contains 16 residues. V dropped 4 bases and J dropped 2 bases, with 17 bases sitting between them. In germline, CDR1 is SGHNT, CDR2 YYREEE (reference sequence). Drawing the rest from reference TRBV5-4 and TRBJ2-3, the complete variable domain is ETGVTQSPTHLIKTRGQQVTLRCSSQSGHNTVSWYQQALGQGPQFIFQYYREEENGRGNFPPRFSGLQFPNYSSELNVNALELDDSALYLCASSLQLGRITDTQYFGPGTRLTVL.

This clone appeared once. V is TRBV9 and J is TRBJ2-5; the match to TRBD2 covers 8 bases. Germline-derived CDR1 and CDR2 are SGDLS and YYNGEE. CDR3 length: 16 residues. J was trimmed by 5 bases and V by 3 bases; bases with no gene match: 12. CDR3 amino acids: CASSARLAPDQETQYF. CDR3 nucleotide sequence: TGTGCCAGCAGCGCCCGACTAGCGCCGGATCAGGAGACCCAGTACTTC.

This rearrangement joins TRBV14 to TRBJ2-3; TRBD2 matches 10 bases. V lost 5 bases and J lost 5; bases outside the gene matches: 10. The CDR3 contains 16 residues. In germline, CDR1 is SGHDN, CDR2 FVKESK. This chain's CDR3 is CASSSTSGRARDTQYF. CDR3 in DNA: TGTGCCAGCAGCTCCACAAGCGGGAGGGCCCGAGATACGCAGTATTTT.

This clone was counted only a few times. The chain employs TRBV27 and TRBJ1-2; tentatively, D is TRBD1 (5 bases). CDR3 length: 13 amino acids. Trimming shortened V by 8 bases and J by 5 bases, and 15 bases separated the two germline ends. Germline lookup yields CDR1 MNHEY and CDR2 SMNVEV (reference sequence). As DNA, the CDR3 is TGTGCCAGCTTTGGGGAGGGGAGGTATGGCTACACCTTC. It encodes CASFGEGRYGYTF.

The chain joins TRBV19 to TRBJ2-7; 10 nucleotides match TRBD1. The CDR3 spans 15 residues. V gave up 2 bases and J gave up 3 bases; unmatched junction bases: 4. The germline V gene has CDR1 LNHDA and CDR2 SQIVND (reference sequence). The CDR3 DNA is TGTGCCAGTAGTATAACCGGGACAGGGGACTACGAGCAGTACTTC. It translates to CASSITGTGDYEQYF.

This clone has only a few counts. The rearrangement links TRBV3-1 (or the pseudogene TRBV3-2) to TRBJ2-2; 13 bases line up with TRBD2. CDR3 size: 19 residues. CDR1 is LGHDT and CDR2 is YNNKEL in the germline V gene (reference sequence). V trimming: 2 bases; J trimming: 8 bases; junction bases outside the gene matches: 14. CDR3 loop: CASSQKALQTSGRRGELFF. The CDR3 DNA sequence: TGTGCCAGCAGCCAAAAAGCCCTCCAGACTAGCGGGAGGAGGGGGGAGCTGTTTTTT.

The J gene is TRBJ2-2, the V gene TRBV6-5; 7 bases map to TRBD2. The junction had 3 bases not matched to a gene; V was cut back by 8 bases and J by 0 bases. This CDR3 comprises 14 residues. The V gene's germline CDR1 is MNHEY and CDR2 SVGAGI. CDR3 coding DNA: TGTGCCAGCGGGACTACTGCGAACACCGGGGAGCTGTTTTTT. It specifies CASGTTANTGELFF.

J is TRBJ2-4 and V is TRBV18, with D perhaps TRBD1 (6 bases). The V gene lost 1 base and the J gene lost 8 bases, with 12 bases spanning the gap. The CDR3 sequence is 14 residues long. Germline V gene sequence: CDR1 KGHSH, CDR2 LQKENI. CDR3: CASSPQQGNDIQYF. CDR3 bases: TGTGCCAGCTCACCACAACAGGGAAATGACATTCAGTACTTC.

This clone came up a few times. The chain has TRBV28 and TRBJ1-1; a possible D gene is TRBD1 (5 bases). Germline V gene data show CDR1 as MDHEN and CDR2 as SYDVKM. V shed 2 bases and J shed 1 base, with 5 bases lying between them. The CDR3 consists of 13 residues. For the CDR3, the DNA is TGTGCCAGCAGTTTACAGGGGAACACTGAAGCTTTCTTT. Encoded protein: CASSLQGNTEAFF.

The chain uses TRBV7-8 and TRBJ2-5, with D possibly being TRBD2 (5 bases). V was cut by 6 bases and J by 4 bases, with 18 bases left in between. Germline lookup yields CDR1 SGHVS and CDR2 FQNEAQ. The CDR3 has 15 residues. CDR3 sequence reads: CASRRATGSGETQYF. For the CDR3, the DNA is TGTGCCAGCAGAAGAGCGACGGGGAGCGGAGAGACCCAGTACTTC.

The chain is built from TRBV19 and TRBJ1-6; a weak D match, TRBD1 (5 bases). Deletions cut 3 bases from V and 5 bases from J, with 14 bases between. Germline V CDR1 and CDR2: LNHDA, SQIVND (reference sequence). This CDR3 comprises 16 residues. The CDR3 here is CASSILPTDNNSPLHF. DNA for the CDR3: TGTGCCAGTAGTATTCTGCCGACAGACAATAATTCACCCCTCCACTTT.

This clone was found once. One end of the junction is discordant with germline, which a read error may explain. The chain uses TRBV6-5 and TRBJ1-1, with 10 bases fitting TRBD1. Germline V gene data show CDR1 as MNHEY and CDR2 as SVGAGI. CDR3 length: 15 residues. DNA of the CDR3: TGTGCCAGCCGTTATTCCCGGGACAGGGGTTCCGAAGCTTTCTTT. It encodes CASRYSRDRGSEAFF.

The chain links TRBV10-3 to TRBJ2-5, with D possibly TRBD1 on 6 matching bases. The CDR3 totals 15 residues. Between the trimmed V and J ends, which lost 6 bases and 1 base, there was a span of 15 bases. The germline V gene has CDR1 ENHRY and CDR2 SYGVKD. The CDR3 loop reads CAISRTGTIQETQYF. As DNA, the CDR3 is TGTGCCATCAGCAGAACAGGGACGATCCAAGAGACCCAGTACTTC.